The 29 T cell receptor beta chains given below trace back to one sample, sequenced in a study of regulatory T cells in long-lasting Graves disease. Stated time point: newly diagnosed GD, antithyroid drugs for less than 3 months. From PBMCs, RNA was extracted and then used to make the TCR library. Arm-PCR with iRepertoire HTBI primers amplified the CDR3 regions for these TCR beta libraries. TCRdb fed the multiplex PCR reads into MiXCR, producing one record per CDR3 protein. This sample yields some 400,000 distinct CDR3 sequences, of which just under 15% are seen a single time; over 15% belongs to the top ten. The same data also went into a second study, on T cells in Graves' hyperthyroidism and ophthalmopathy.

Sequenced here: peripheral blood mononuclear cells (PBMCs), sampled at new diagnosis, from a patient treated with antithyroid drugs. These receptors were taken from a woman aged 25 to 39 with Graves disease.

On this clonotype: One base away lies a much larger clone, so this may be a sequencing read error. CDR3 region: CASTTTGTSSYEQFF. CDR3 nucleotides: TGTGCCAGCACTACGACCGGGACTAGTTCCTACGAGCAGTTCTTC. The gene calls are TRBV6-2 or TRBV6-3 and TRBJ2-1, with TRBD2 matching 8 bases. The CDR3 runs to 15 residues. Germline V lookup: CDR1 MNHEY, CDR2 SVGEGT. V lost 7 bases and J lost 10; bases outside the gene matches: 15.

A few counts support this clonotype. The chain carries TRBV4-1 and TRBJ2-7; perhaps TRBD1 as D (6 bases). In germline, CDR1 is MGHRA, CDR2 YSYEKL. This CDR3 comprises 16 residues. V was shortened by 0 bases and J by 3 bases, with 15 bases between the two germline ends. In nucleotides, the CDR3 is TGCGCCAGCAGCCAAGATTGGGACCTAGGGGGCTACGAGCAGTACTTC. Amino acid sequence: CASSQDWDLGGYEQYF.

In this sample, this clonotype turned up many times. This sequence joins TRBV30 and TRBJ1-2, with D unclear. Per germline, CDR1 GTSNPN and CDR2 SVGIG (reference sequence). This CDR3 has 11 amino acids. Trimming shortened V by 5 bases and J by 4 bases, and 8 bases separated the two germline ends. CDR3: CAWAVGYGYTF. The CDR3 DNA reads as TGTGCCTGGGCTGTTGGCTATGGCTACACCTTC.

This clonotype has more than one count but fewer than ten. As the CDR3 is not closed by the conserved phenylalanine or tryptophan, this likely results from a read error. This chain joins TRBV11-2 and TRBJ2-5; a possible D gene is TRBD2 (5 bases). Germline V gene sequence: CDR1 SGHAT, CDR2 FQNNGV. This CDR3 comprises 15 residues. The V and J ends lost 1 base and 3 bases respectively, with 12 bases between them. CDR3 DNA sequence: TGTGCCAGCAGCTTAGGAGGGAACCGGGAAGAGACCCAGTACCTC. Protein: CASSLGGNREETQYL.

This clonotype was recorded many times. The V call is TRBV5-1, the J call TRBJ2-5; perhaps TRBD1 as D (7 bases). Germline CDR1 SGHRS, CDR2 YFSETQ. The CDR3 extends over 15 amino acids. Trimming removed 3 bases at V and 3 bases at J, with 15 bases between. CDR3 amino acids: CASSSRQGLEETQYF. The CDR3 bases are TGCGCCAGCAGCTCACGACAGGGACTGGAAGAGACCCAGTACTTC. The variable domain in full, with the rest retrieved from reference TRBV5-1 and TRBJ2-5, is KAGVTQTPRYLIKTRGQQVTLSCSPISGHRSVSWYQQTPGQGLQFLFEYFSETQRNKGNFPGRFSGRQFSNSRSEMNVSTLELGDSALYLCASSSRQGLEETQYFGPGTRLLVL.

This clonotype was seen ten or more times. This chain joins TRBV27 and TRBJ2-3; the D is unclear. V was pared by 4 bases and J by 4 bases, with 12 bases between. This CDR3 is 14 amino acids long. Germline assignment: CDR1 MNHEY and CDR2 SMNVEV (reference sequence). The CDR3 region is CASSSFDSSDTQYF. The DNA of the CDR3 is TGTGCCAGCAGTTCCTTTGACTCTTCAGATACGCAGTATTTT.

The rearrangement links TRBV9 to TRBJ2-6, with a weak D call TRBD1 (6 bases). Trimming stripped 0 bases from V and 1 base from J, with 14 bases between. The V gene's germline CDR1 is SGDLS and CDR2 YYNGEE. The CDR3 has 18 amino acids. The DNA of the CDR3 is TGTGCCAGCAGCGTAGGGCACAGGGCCATTTCTGGGGCCAACGTCCTGACTTTC. This sequence encodes CASSVGHRAISGANVLTF.

CDR3 sequence reads: CASSIAGGPYNEQFF. The CDR3 coding sequence is TGTGCCAGCAGTATAGCGGGAGGGCCCTACAATGAGCAGTTCTTC. The chain employs TRBV6-1 and TRBJ2-1; 11 bases line up with TRBD2. The length of the CDR3 is 15 residues. The junction had 2 bases not matched to a gene; V was cut back by 5 bases and J by 2 bases. Per the germline V gene, CDR1 is MNHNS and CDR2 is SASEGT.

This clonotype was found a few times. The CDR3 loop is CASSLLGLSASQYF. CDR3 DNA sequence: TGTGCCAGCAGTTTATTGGGACTATCGGCGTCGCAGTATTTT. This sequence joins TRBV28 and TRBJ2-3, with 7 bases identical to TRBD2. From germline, CDR1 is MDHEN and CDR2 SYDVKM. This CDR3 is built from 14 residues. The junction had 8 bases not matched to a gene; V was cut back by 1 base and J by 10 bases. Based on the CDR3 plus reference TRBV28 and TRBJ2-3, the full variable domain is DVKVTQSSRYLVKRTGEKVFLECVQDMDHENMFWYRQDPGLGLRLIYFSYDVKMKEKGDIPEGYSVSREKKERFSLILESASTNQTSMYLCASSLLGLSASQYFGPGTRLTVL.

This clonotype showed up many times. The chain is built from TRBV27 and TRBJ2-2; 13 bases map to TRBD2. Germline CDR1 and CDR2: MNHEY and SMNVEV (reference sequence). The V gene end was trimmed by 9 bases and the J gene end by 2 bases; junction bases not matched to a gene: 9. The CDR3 consists of 17 residues. CDR3 DNA: TGTGCCAGTAGACTAGCGGGAGGATCGGTAAACACCGGGGAGCTGTTTTTT. Translated, it gives CASRLAGGSVNTGELFF.

This clonotype was counted between two and nine times. The V and J genes are TRBV4-1 and TRBJ2-5; TRBD2 matches at 10 bases. The germline V gene encodes CDR1 MGHRA and CDR2 YSYEKL. V gave up 1 base and J gave up 9 bases; unmatched junction bases: 14. The CDR3 has 17 amino acids. CDR3 amino acids: CASSQVGAGGPPSPQYF. The CDR3 DNA sequence: TGCGCCAGCAGCCAAGTTGGAGCGGGAGGGCCACCTAGTCCCCAGTACTTC.

This chain links TRBV7-8 with TRBJ2-1, with 13 bases that match TRBD2. The CDR3 is 18 residues long. V lost 2 bases to trimming and J lost 0 bases; unmatched junction nucleotides: 4. CDR1 is SGHVS and CDR2 is FQNEAQ in the germline V gene. CDR3: CASSLPRTSGSSYNEQFF. The CDR3 coding sequence is TGTGCCAGCAGCTTACCGCGGACTAGCGGGAGCTCCTACAATGAGCAGTTCTTC.

The sample holds a few counts of this clonotype. The J gene is TRBJ1-6, the V gene TRBV2; D gene uncertain. V lost 1 base and J 6 bases, leaving 10 bases between the germline ends. The CDR3 is 15 residues long. CDR1 is SNHLY and CDR2 is FYNNEI in the germline V gene. This chain's CDR3 is CASSEGGLPNSPLHF. The DNA for the CDR3 is TGTGCCAGCAGTGAAGGCGGACTCCCTAATTCACCCCTCCACTTT.

This clonotype was seen at least ten times. This chain joins TRBV15 and TRBJ2-7; 8 bases fit TRBD2. V shed 3 bases and J 4 bases; nucleotides not matched to a gene: 8. From germline, CDR1 is LNHNV and CDR2 YYDKDF (reference sequence). This CDR3 spans 15 amino acids. In DNA form, the CDR3 reads TGTGCCACCAGCAGCCCGGGACTAGGGCGTTACGAGCAGTACTTC. It specifies CATSSPGLGRYEQYF.

J is TRBJ2-7 and V is TRBV4-2; 10 nucleotides align to TRBD2. The CDR3 spans 14 residues. In germline, CDR1 is LGHNA, CDR2 YNFKEQ. V lost 8 bases to trimming and J lost 7 bases; unmatched junction nucleotides: 11. CDR3 sequence (DNA): TGTGCCAGCCAGGACATAGCGGGAGGTCTGGAGCAGTACTTC. It is translated as CASQDIAGGLEQYF.

In this sample, this clonotype turned up many times. V is TRBV3-1 and J is TRBJ2-7; D possibly corresponds to TRBD2 (5 bases). V was clipped by 4 bases and J by 5 bases, with 12 bases between them. The CDR3 has 13 amino acids. CDR1 is LGHDT and CDR2 is YNNKEL in the germline V gene (reference sequence). The CDR3 DNA reads TGTGCCAGCAGCCCTGTGGAGGTGGACGAGCAGTACTTC. This translates into CASSPVEVDEQYF.

The chain is built from TRBV19 and TRBJ1-1, with TRBD1 as a possible D gene (6 bases). The CDR3 has 15 amino acids. V was trimmed by 7 bases and J by 0 bases, leaving 15 bases between them. Per the germline V gene, CDR1 is LNHDA and CDR2 is SQIVND (reference sequence). CDR3 sequence: CASTYGPGVNTEAFF. CDR3 nucleotides: TGTGCCAGTACCTATGGTCCAGGGGTGAACACTGAAGCTTTCTTT. The full variable domain, completed using reference TRBV19 and TRBJ1-1, is DGGITQSPKYLFRKEGQNVTLSCEQNLNHDAMYWYRQDPGQGLRLIYYSQIVNDFQKGDIAEGYSVSREKKESFPLTVTSAQKNPTAFYLCASTYGPGVNTEAFFGQGTRLTVV.

This clonotype has at least ten counts. The chain couples TRBV5-5 to TRBJ1-5; no firm D call. CDR1 and CDR2 (germline): SGHKS, YYEKEE (reference sequence). Trimming left V 1 base short and J 0 bases short, with 8 bases between. The CDR3 is 15 amino acids. The CDR3 protein is CASSLTVFSNQPQHF. The DNA for the CDR3 is TGTGCCAGCAGCTTGACAGTTTTTAGCAATCAGCCCCAGCATTTT.

As for this clonotype: The likely explanation is a read error, given a far larger clone one base away. The chain has TRBV6-1 and TRBJ2-1; TRBD2 might be the D (6 bases). Germline V gene sequence: CDR1 MNHNS, CDR2 SASEGT. V gave up 5 bases and J gave up 6 bases, with 8 bases separating them. CDR3 length: 12 residues. CDR3 DNA sequence: TGTGCCAGCAGTCCCGGGAGCAATGAGCAGTTCTTC. It is translated as CASSPGSNEQFF.

This clonotype was seen at least ten times. The V gene is TRBV24-1, the J gene TRBJ1-2, with a possible D match to TRBD1 (6 bases). V gave up 4 bases and J gave up 4 bases, with 12 bases separating them. Germline V lookup: CDR1 KGHDR, CDR2 SFDVKD. The CDR3 runs to 14 residues. Written as DNA, the CDR3 is TGTGCCACCAGTGACCGACAGGAGCCCTATGGCTACACCTTC. Translating it yields CATSDRQEPYGYTF.

This clonotype was recorded at least ten times. This sequence joins TRBV7-8 and TRBJ1-1, with D maybe TRBD1 (5 bases). Germline values: CDR1 SGHVS, CDR2 FQNEAQ. The CDR3 runs 14 residues. The V end was cut by 1 base, the J end by 11 bases, with 17 bases between. As DNA, the CDR3 is TGTGCCAGCAGCTTAGGGGCGGATGGATCAGGGGCTTTCTTT. It is translated as CASSLGADGSGAFF.

This clonotype was counted many times. CDR3 DNA sequence: TGTGCCAGCAGTGCCCCCGACAGCAACTCCTACAATGAGCAGTTCTTC. This gives the protein CASSAPDSNSYNEQFF. The J gene is TRBJ2-1, the V gene TRBV6-2 or TRBV6-3; a possible D gene is TRBD1 (5 bases). The CDR3 is 16 residues long. The germline V gene encodes CDR1 MNHEY and CDR2 SVGEGT. The V end was cut by 5 bases, the J end by 0 bases, with 14 bases between.

This clonotype was observed many times. This chain joins TRBV5-1 and TRBJ2-7; a weak D match, TRBD1 (5 bases). This CDR3 is built from 15 residues. Looked up from germline, CDR1 is SGHRS and CDR2 is YFSETQ. Between the trimmed V and J ends, which lost 2 bases and 2 bases, there was a span of 14 bases. The CDR3, as DNA: TGCGCCAGCAGCTTATCCATCGGACACACCTACGAGCAGTACTTC. This gives the protein CASSLSIGHTYEQYF.

V and J are TRBV5-1 and TRBJ2-2, with D perhaps given as TRBD1 or TRBD2 (5 bases each). Trimming took 5 bases from V and 6 from J, leaving 17 bases between them. CDR1 and CDR2 (germline): SGHRS, YFSETQ. The length of the CDR3 is 15 residues. The CDR3 DNA is TGCGCCAGCAGGTCCGGGACCCATACACCCGGGGAGCTGTTTTTT. Amino acids: CASRSGTHTPGELFF.

This clonotype was seen only a few times. CDR3 loop: CASSPVGEGGELFF. The CDR3 DNA sequence: TGTGCCAGCAGCCCCGTAGGGGAAGGAGGGGAGCTGTTTTTT. V is TRBV7-3 and J is TRBJ2-2; a possible D gene is TRBD1 (5 bases). Germline CDR1 SGHTA, CDR2 FQGTGA. The germline V and J ends were trimmed by 5 bases and 8 bases, with 15 bases remaining between them. There are 14 residues in the CDR3.

This clonotype was seen many times. DNA of the CDR3: TGTGCCAGCAGCCAAGACTTGACAGGGGGCCGGGAGCAGTTCTTC. Protein product: CASSQDLTGGREQFF. The J gene is TRBJ2-1, the V gene TRBV3-1; 10 bases align to TRBD1. With V trimmed by 0 bases and J by 10 bases, 6 bases remained unmatched. Germline CDR1 LGHDT, CDR2 YNNKEL (reference sequence). The CDR3 loop spans 15 amino acids.

This clonotype showed up just a few times. The chain carries TRBV20-1 and TRBJ2-5; D unresolved. Germline V gene lookup returns CDR1 DFQATT and CDR2 SNEGSKA (reference sequence). V lost 6 bases and J lost 4, with 15 bases in between. The CDR3 consists of 13 residues. The CDR3 nucleotides are TGCAGTGCCCACCCCCAAGGGTTAGAGACCCAGTACTTC. Translation gives CSAHPQGLETQYF.

This clonotype was seen a handful of times. CDR3 nucleotides: TGTGCCAGCAGTCCCCAGGGCGGGAGCCCCCTGAATGAGCAGTTCTTC. Translating it yields CASSPQGGSPLNEQFF. The chain carries TRBV11-2 and TRBJ2-1; 7 bases match TRBD2. The CDR3 totals 16 residues. J was trimmed by 7 bases and V by 6 bases; bases with no gene match: 15. The V gene's germline CDR1 is SGHAT and CDR2 FQNNGV.

This clonotype showed up many times. The chain links TRBV2 to TRBJ2-3; 7 nucleotides match TRBD2. The V segment lost 6 bases and the J segment 8 bases; nucleotides outside the gene matches: 8. The CDR3 has 13 amino acids. In germline, CDR1 is SNHLY, CDR2 FYNNEI. In DNA, the CDR3 is TGTGCCAGCAGACGACTAGCCCCTCCTACGCAGTATTTT. It codes for CASRRLAPPTQYF. Variable domain in full (rest from reference TRBV2 and TRBJ2-3): EPEVTQTPSHQVTQMGQEVILRCVPISNHLYFYWYRQILGQKVEFLVSFYNNEISEKSEIFDDQFSVERPDGSNFTLKIRSTKLEDSAMYFCASRRLAPPTQYFGPGTRLTVL.